The present TCR beta chain was sequenced within a study of blood T cell repertoires in COVID-19 (dated by TCRdb to the early 2020s). About the study as a whole: Samples covering the acute and convalescent phases of COVID-19 were provided by collaborators in the United States, Italy and Spain. Sample metadata almost always included a de-identified subject ID, COVID-19 status, age in years and sex. HLA class I and class II types, where available, came from metadata supplied by the sample provider rather than from assay-based typing. The samples were drawn from two sources: the first 160 participants of the ongoing ImmuneRACE study, and fewer than 1,500 subjects contributed by 6 global collaborators. The repertoires were released in a freely available public database intended as a resource for research on the immune response to SARS-CoV-2. Deeply sampled blood TCRbeta repertoires from subjects exposed to, actively infected with, or recovered from COVID-19 were included in the dataset. The prospective study material was composed of cDNA or gDNA derived from T cells, B-cell-depleted T cells, or PBMCs.

The collaborating institutions used their own protocols to collect whole blood in K2EDTA tubes. For TCRbeta analysis, collaborators shipped samples in one of three forms: frozen whole blood, isolated PBMCs, or DNA extracted from either of those sample types. The investigation overall reported the following: The amount of clinical and demographic metadata varied by source and participant and was provided uncurated.

TCRbeta CDR3 regions were amplified from genomic DNA by means of the immunoSEQ Assay, a bias-controlled multiplex PCR. In the original analysis: The number of nucleated cells in each sample was estimated by amplification of reference gene primers within the assay. To quantify the absolute abundance of each unique TCRbeta CDR3 rearrangement, sequence reads were collapsed and filtered. Productive Simpson clonality was computed per sample as the square root of Simpson's diversity index over productive rearrangements. Entries here come from immuneACCESS through TCRdb and include only in-frame sequences with V and J called. Some clones fail to appear in such tables; in the studies checked, an unresolved V gene covers under half of the shortfall, and the cause of the remainder is unknown. V and J calls and clone size are copied from that table; D and trimming were computed from the DNA. The sample table shows fewer than 250,000 clones, and 85% are seen once. The top ten hold around 6.5% of the sample.

On this clone itself: What antigen it recognizes has not been identified. Base qualities were left out, and no much larger clone turns up one base away.

The CDR3 runs 15 amino acids, cysteine and phenylalanine included. Only the CDR3 portion is preserved as DNA: 45 bases, with reading frame beginning at the first base. At the junction V is shortened by 3 bases and J by 2 bases; bases outside the gene matches: 4. Sequences LNHDA (CDR1) and SQIVND (CDR2) are obtained from the germline V gene (reference sequence). Sequencing input: peripheral blood. This TCR derives from an older woman with active or convalescent COVID-19. This chain joins TRBV19 to TRBJ2-1; a stretch of 7 junction bases matches TRBD2. The CDR3 region reads CASSIMGGAYNEQFF. The bases are TGTGCCAGTAGTATCATGGGAGGGGCCTACAATGAGCAGTTCTTC.